The source of this TCR beta chain is a study of Ad26.COV2.S vaccination and SARS-CoV-2 variants. The treatment is: some 19 received Ad26.COV2.S at low or high dose, single or two shots; about 5 received placebo; per-sample allocation not given. Collection of samples fell on day 63 after the first vaccine or placebo injection. The assay was immunoSEQ multiplex PCR, and TCRdb's table has in-frame clones only and misses some. Found here are hundreds of thousands of clones, more than 80% of them singletons; the top ten hold roughly 1.5%. The ends were cut back, 2 bases at V and 6 bases at J, with 14 bases in the middle. The CDR3 contains 13 residues. Germline V gives CDR1 SQVTM, CDR2 ANQGSEA.

Sequencing was performed on peripheral blood, taken in a trial of Ad26.COV2.S vaccine versus placebo. This sequence was found in a person between 18 and 65 years old who received the Ad26.COV2.S COVID-19 vaccine or a placebo. This chain connects TRBV29-1 to TRBJ2-7, with TRBD1 as a possible D gene (5 bases). This chain's CDR3 is CSVEYYQGGEQYF. The DNA for the CDR3 is TGCAGCGTTGAATATTACCAGGGTGGCGAGCAGTACTTC.